A single sample is the source of the 5 T cell receptor beta chains below, sequenced in a study of blood T cell repertoires in COVID-19 (dated by TCRdb to the early 2020s). Library preparation employed the immunoSEQ multiplex PCR assay. TCRdb stores this immuneACCESS table with in-frame sequences only. Part of the clones is absent; in the studies checked, under half of the shortfall reflects unresolved V genes, and no reason is known for the rest. This sample gives about 270,000 clones in total; roughly 86% of them show up just once. Around 1.9% of the sample rests with the top ten. Sequencing was carried out using PBMCs or T cells enriched from blood (not recorded which). The receptors here all came from a woman in her fifties or sixties who had recovered from COVID-19.

This chain links TRBV5-1 with TRBJ2-7; 12 bases line up with TRBD1. After removal of 5 bases from V and 0 bases from J, the junction contained 3 bases not matched to a gene. The CDR3 sequence is 15 residues long. Looked up from germline, CDR1 is SGHRS and CDR2 is YFSETQ. CDR3 coding DNA: TGCGCCAGCAGTTCGGGACAGGGGGCCTCCTACGAGCAGTACTTC. It is translated as CASSSGQGASYEQYF.

In DNA form, the CDR3 reads TGTGCCAGCAGCCCTCATCTAGCGGGAGTTGGGGAGACCCAGTACTTC. Translation gives CASSPHLAGVGETQYF. The V gene is TRBV11-2, the J gene TRBJ2-5; 10 bases are a match to TRBD2. V dropped 5 bases and J dropped 5; count of bases not matched to a gene: 11. The CDR3 covers 16 residues. Germline V lookup: CDR1 SGHAT, CDR2 FQNNGV.

The genes are TRBV28 and TRBJ1-5; weak D call: TRBD1 (6 bases). CDR3 size: 11 residues. The germline V and J ends were trimmed by 5 bases and 12 bases, with 11 bases remaining between them. Germline-derived CDR1 and CDR2 are MDHEN and SYDVKM. The CDR3: CASSARGSQHF. CDR3 DNA: TGTGCCAGCAGTGCCAGGGGTAGCCAGCATTTT.

There are a few counts of this clone. The rearrangement uses TRBV7-9 and TRBJ2-1, with D tentatively TRBD2 (5 bases). The CDR3 loop spans 12 amino acids. Germline CDR1 is SEHNR and CDR2 is FQNEAQ (reference sequence). V was clipped by 2 bases and J by 8 bases, with 7 bases between them. DNA of the CDR3: TGTGCCAGCAGCTTATGGGGAGATGAGCAGTTCTTC. It yields the protein CASSLWGDEQFF.

This clone was found once. CDR3 sequence reads: CASGLAGGYNEQFF. CDR3 nucleotides: TGTGCCAGTGGACTAGCGGGGGGCTACAATGAGCAGTTCTTC. The chain couples TRBV19 to TRBJ2-1, with 14 bases fitting TRBD2. CDR1 LNHDA and CDR2 SQIVND come from the germline V gene (reference sequence). V was clipped by 8 bases and J by 3 bases; unmatched bases: 0. The CDR3 totals 14 residues. The entire variable domain, with the rest obtained from reference TRBV19 and TRBJ2-1, is as follows: DGGITQSPKYLFRKEGQNVTLSCEQNLNHDAMYWYRQDPGQGLRLIYYSQIVNDFQKGDIAEGYSVSREKKESFPLTVTSAQKNPTAFYLCASGLAGGYNEQFFGPGTRLTVL.